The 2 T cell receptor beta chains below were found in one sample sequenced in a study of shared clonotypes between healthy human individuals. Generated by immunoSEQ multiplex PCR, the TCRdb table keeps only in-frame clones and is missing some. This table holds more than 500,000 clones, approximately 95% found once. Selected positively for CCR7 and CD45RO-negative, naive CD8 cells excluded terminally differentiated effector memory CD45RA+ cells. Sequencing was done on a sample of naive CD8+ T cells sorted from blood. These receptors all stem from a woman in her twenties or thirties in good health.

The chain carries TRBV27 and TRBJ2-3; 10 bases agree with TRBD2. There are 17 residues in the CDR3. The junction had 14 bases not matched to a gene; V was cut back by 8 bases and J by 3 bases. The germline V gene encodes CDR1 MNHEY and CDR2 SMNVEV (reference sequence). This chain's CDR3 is CASLPFAPSGRTDTQYF. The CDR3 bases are TGTGCCAGCCTCCCATTCGCCCCTAGCGGGAGAACAGATACGCAGTATTTT.

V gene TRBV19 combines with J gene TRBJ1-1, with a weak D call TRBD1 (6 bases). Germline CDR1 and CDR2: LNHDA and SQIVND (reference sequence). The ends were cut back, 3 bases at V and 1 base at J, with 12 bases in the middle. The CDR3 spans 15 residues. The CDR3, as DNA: TGTGCCAGTAGTATCACCGGGACATCGAACACTGAAGCTTTCTTT. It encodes CASSITGTSNTEAFF.